This T cell receptor beta chain was identified during a study of cytomegalovirus exposure and HLA in healthy donors. Regarding the study as a whole: Productive rates of about 90% or about 30% were seen for most TCR beta V segments in an earlier analysis. The study had only CMV serostatus as immune exposure information.

The PCR employed 60 Vbeta primers together with 13 Jbeta primers. Profiled with immunoSEQ multiplex PCR; TCRdb holds only in-frame clones, not every one. This table has roughly 150,000 clones, 70% to 90% appearing once. Germline V gives CDR1 MNHNS, CDR2 SASEGT. The V gene end was trimmed by 4 bases and the J gene end by 0 bases; junction bases not matched to a gene: 5. CDR3 length: 15 residues. In regard to this clone: The target antigen is unknown.

The chain uses TRBV6-1 and TRBJ1-2; 7 nucleotides align to TRBD1. The sequence came from a male donor in good health and CMV-seronegative. Specimen: PBMCs. Written as DNA, the CDR3 is TGTGCCAGCAGTGCTGACAGGGTGGCTAACTATGGCTACACCTTC. Protein sequence: CASSADRVANYGYTF.